These 25 T cell receptor beta chains were all obtained from the same sample, sequenced in a study of OX40 agonist ivuxolimab in advanced cancers. The assay was immunoSEQ multiplex PCR, and TCRdb's table has in-frame clones only and misses some. This sample carries 50,000 to 65,000 clones, around nine tenths of them seen once, and the ten largest clones take 3% to 3.5%. The source material was CD4+ or CD8+ T cells sorted from blood, sampled in a trial of the OX40 agonist ivuxolimab. The receptors come from an adult with an advanced solid tumor such as melanoma, head and neck, liver or kidney cancer.

In this sample, this clone turned up once. The rearrangement joins TRBV19 to TRBJ2-5; the match to TRBD1 covers 8 bases. CDR3 length: 14 residues. Trimming at V came to 2 bases and at J to 5 bases, leaving 4 bases not matched to a gene. Germline V CDR1 and CDR2: LNHDA, SQIVND (reference sequence). The CDR3 here is CASSIQGAKETQYF. CDR3 in DNA: TGTGCCAGTAGTATACAGGGGGCAAAGGAGACCCAGTACTTC.

The CDR3 nucleotides are TGTGCCAGCGGCTCAGATGGAGATACGCAGTATTTT. It codes for CASGSDGDTQYF. The chain joins TRBV6-1 to TRBJ2-3; no reliable D call. The CDR3 runs 12 residues. Germline V gives CDR1 MNHNS, CDR2 SASEGT. V was pared by 8 bases and J by 5 bases, with 11 bases between.

The gene calls are TRBV5-4 and TRBJ2-7; D unclear. Per germline, CDR1 SGHNT and CDR2 YYREEE (reference sequence). This CDR3 spans 14 amino acids. V was shortened by 0 bases and J by 0 bases, with 7 bases between the two germline ends. The CDR3 sequence: CASSLDPGSYEQYF. The CDR3 nucleotides read TGTGCCAGCAGCTTGGATCCGGGCTCCTACGAGCAGTACTTC.

The chain has TRBV6-1 and TRBJ2-5; 7 positions agree with TRBD2. The J call may be faulty, since TRBJ2-7 better matches the DNA end. There are 14 residues in the CDR3. Germline-derived CDR1 and CDR2 are MNHNS and SASEGT. This chain's CDR3 is CASSESGNHYEQYF. The CDR3 DNA reads as TGTGCCAGCAGTGAAAGCGGGAACCACTACGAGCAGTACTTC.

For this clone: The junction and the germline gene differ at one end; a read error may be behind it. This chain joins TRBV28 and TRBJ2-7, with D tentatively TRBD2 (8 bases). The CDR3 spans 14 residues. Germline loops: CDR1 MDHEN, CDR2 SYDVKM. The CDR3 coding sequence is TGTGCCAGCAGTTTAGGAGGGATAAGGGGGCGGGAGGACTTC. Its protein is CASSLGGIRGREDF.

This clone counts as medium-sized. The chain employs TRBV2 and TRBJ1-2; D gene unclear. Germline V gene data show CDR1 as SNHLY and CDR2 as FYNNEI. The CDR3 length is 14 residues. V was cut by 1 base and J by 0 bases, with 6 bases left in between. The chain's CDR3 is CASSEVGTNYGYTF. In DNA, the CDR3 is TGTGCCAGCAGTGAAGTCGGAACTAACTATGGCTACACCTTC.

The J gene is TRBJ2-1, the V gene TRBV30; 7 nucleotides agree with TRBD2. Per germline, CDR1 GTSNPN and CDR2 SVGIG (reference sequence). The length of the CDR3 is 15 residues. Trimming cost V 3 bases and J 6 bases; bases outside gene matches: 11. Written as DNA, the CDR3 is TGTGCCTGGAGAGAAAAAAGCGGGACGATCAATGAGCAGTTCTTC. Protein sequence: CAWREKSGTINEQFF.

The count of this clone is one. This chain joins TRBV18 and TRBJ1-5; 7 positions match TRBD1. Germline-derived CDR1 and CDR2 are KGHSH and LQKENI. This CDR3 has 15 residues. The V gene end was trimmed by 6 bases and the J gene end by 3 bases; junction bases not matched to a gene: 8. The CDR3 DNA is TGTGCCAGCTCCCCAGGGGGGGGTTTCAATCAGCCCCAGCATTTT. Translated: CASSPGGGFNQPQHF.

The CDR3 region is CASSPPREFRVGELFF. The DNA of the CDR3 is TGTGCCAGCTCACCGCCCAGGGAGTTTCGTGTCGGGGAGCTGTTTTTT. The chain combines TRBV18 with TRBJ2-2, with D perhaps assigned TRBD1 or TRBD2 (5 bases each). Between the trimmed V and J ends, which lost 3 bases and 7 bases, there was a span of 18 bases. The CDR3 has 16 amino acids. Germline assignment: CDR1 KGHSH and CDR2 LQKENI. Supplemented by reference TRBV18 and TRBJ2-2, the full variable domain reads NAGVMQNPRHLVRRRGQEARLRCSPMKGHSHVYWYRQLPEEGLKFMVYLQKENIIDESGMPKERFSAEFPKEGPSILRIQQVVRGDSAAYFCASSPPREFRVGELFFGEGSRLTVL.

This rearrangement joins TRBV2 to TRBJ2-3; 11 bases fit TRBD2. The CDR3 totals 15 residues. The V segment lost 7 bases and the J segment 8 bases; nucleotides outside the gene matches: 11. Germline V gene lookup returns CDR1 SNHLY and CDR2 FYNNEI. CDR3 DNA: TGTGCCAGCAAATCGATAGCGGGAGGGGCGGTTACGCAGTATTTT. Its protein is CASKSIAGGAVTQYF. Combining the CDR3 with reference TRBV2 and TRBJ2-3 gives the whole variable domain EPEVTQTPSHQVTQMGQEVILRCVPISNHLYFYWYRQILGQKVEFLVSFYNNEISEKSEIFDDQFSVERPDGSNFTLKIRSTKLEDSAMYFCASKSIAGGAVTQYFGPGTRLTVL.

This clone was seen more than once but under ten times. V and J are TRBV30 and TRBJ1-1; no firm D call. Germline V gives CDR1 GTSNPN, CDR2 SVGIG (reference sequence). Between the trimmed V and J ends, which lost 6 bases and 3 bases, there was a span of 17 bases. There are 14 residues in the CDR3. For the CDR3, the DNA is TGTGCCTGTGTGTCCACTTGGAGGGACACTGAAGCTTTCTTT. Its translation is CACVSTWRDTEAFF. The whole variable domain, remainder taken from reference TRBV30 and TRBJ1-1, is SQTIHQWPATLVQPVGSPLSLECTVEGTSNPNLYWYRQAAGRGLQLLFYSVGIGQISSEVPQNLSASRPQDRQFILSSKKLLLSDSGFYLCACVSTWRDTEAFFGQGTRLTVV.

The J gene is TRBJ2-7, the V gene TRBV7-2; a weak D match, TRBD2 (5 bases). The CDR3 runs 14 residues. Trimming removed 0 bases at V and 3 bases at J, with 9 bases between. Germline lookup yields CDR1 SGHTA and CDR2 FQGNSA. CDR3 coding DNA: TGTGCCAGCAGCTTAGCAGTGAGGGTCTACGAGCAGTACTTC. It specifies CASSLAVRVYEQYF. Supplemented by reference TRBV7-2 and TRBJ2-7, the full variable domain reads GAGVSQSPSNKVTEKGKDVELRCDPISGHTALYWYRQSLGQGLEFLIYFQGNSAPDKSGLPSDRFSAERTGGSVSTLTIQRTQQEDSAVYLCASSLAVRVYEQYFGPGTRLTVT.

This clone occurred once. This rearrangement joins TRBV20-1 to TRBJ2-1; no definite D call. The CDR3 extends over 11 amino acids. The germline V and J ends were trimmed by 7 bases and 6 bases, with 10 bases remaining between them. Germline CDR1 reads DFQATT; CDR2 reads SNEGSKA (reference sequence). The CDR3 sequence: CSGERGNEQFF. The DNA for the CDR3 is TGCAGTGGAGAGCGAGGCAATGAGCAGTTCTTC.

The chain is built from TRBV10-3 and TRBJ1-1; D perhaps matches TRBD1 (6 bases). Germline CDR1 is ENHRY and CDR2 is SYGVKD. This CDR3 spans 13 amino acids. V was trimmed by 3 bases and J by 4 bases, leaving 9 bases between them. This chain's CDR3 is CAISDGRGTEAFF. CDR3 bases: TGTGCCATCAGTGATGGCAGGGGCACTGAAGCTTTCTTT.

The J gene is TRBJ2-1, the V gene TRBV27; 10 bases fit TRBD1. CDR3 length equals 15 residues. The V gene's germline CDR1 is MNHEY and CDR2 SMNVEV (reference sequence). Trimming removed 4 bases from V and 1 base from J; junction bases left unmatched: 1. The CDR3 is CASSWDRGSYNEQFF. The DNA of the CDR3 is TGTGCCAGCAGTTGGGACAGGGGTTCCTACAATGAGCAGTTCTTC.

The chain employs TRBV30 and TRBJ1-1; 7 nucleotides line up with TRBD1. V gave up 2 bases and J gave up 0 bases; unmatched junction bases: 3. The CDR3 is made up of 14 amino acids. Germline V gene data show CDR1 as GTSNPN and CDR2 as SVGIG (reference sequence). The CDR3 spells CAWSRDSLNTEAFF. CDR3 nucleotide sequence: TGTGCCTGGAGTAGGGACAGCCTGAACACTGAAGCTTTCTTT. Variable domain in full (rest from reference TRBV30 and TRBJ1-1): SQTIHQWPATLVQPVGSPLSLECTVEGTSNPNLYWYRQAAGRGLQLLFYSVGIGQISSEVPQNLSASRPQDRQFILSSKKLLLSDSGFYLCAWSRDSLNTEAFFGQGTRLTVV.

The chain joins TRBV28 to TRBJ1-1; TRBD1 matches 12 bases. The CDR3 is made up of 16 amino acids. V lost 5 bases to trimming and J lost 3 bases; unmatched junction nucleotides: 7. Germline loops: CDR1 MDHEN, CDR2 SYDVKM. CDR3 amino acids: CASSPWDRGRHTEAFF. The CDR3 DNA is TGTGCCAGCAGTCCGTGGGACAGGGGGCGGCACACTGAAGCTTTCTTT.

This clone was detected a few times. The rearrangement uses TRBV7-2 and TRBJ2-7; 8 bases map to TRBD2. J gave up 3 bases and V 1 base, and 2 bases lay outside the gene matches. CDR1 and CDR2 (germline): SGHTA, FQGNSA. The length of the CDR3 is 14 residues. The CDR3 is CASSLVAGNYEQYF. The CDR3 nucleotides are TGTGCCAGCAGCTTAGTAGCGGGAAACTACGAGCAGTACTTC.

CDR3 coding DNA: TGTGCCAGCTCACCGGGGGCTACAGTCTACGAGCAGTACTTC. Translated, it gives CASSPGATVYEQYF. The chain uses TRBV18 and TRBJ2-7; D may be TRBD1 (6 bases). The CDR3 is 14 residues long. Looked up from germline, CDR1 is KGHSH and CDR2 is LQKENI. V lost 3 bases, J lost 3 bases, and 12 bases lay in between.

This chain joins TRBV27 and TRBJ2-3; 14 bases match TRBD2. Germline V gives CDR1 MNHEY, CDR2 SMNVEV (reference sequence). This CDR3 has 16 amino acids. The V gene end was trimmed by 9 bases and the J gene end by 5 bases; junction bases not matched to a gene: 10. Written as DNA, the CDR3 is TGTGCCAGTAACCCGGGACTAGCGGGAGAGGGAGATACGCAGTATTTT. It yields the protein CASNPGLAGEGDTQYF.

This chain uses TRBV7-9 with TRBJ2-5; a possible D gene is TRBD2 (8 bases). The CDR3 consists of 17 residues. Trimming pared 4 bases from V and 5 bases from J, leaving 23 bases between. Germline V gene data show CDR1 as SEHNR and CDR2 as FQNEAQ (reference sequence). The CDR3 sequence: CASSSGGGAGERETQYF. CDR3 nucleotide sequence: TGTGCCAGCAGCTCAGGGGGGGGAGCGGGAGAGCGGGAGACCCAGTACTTC.

The chain has TRBV6-1 and TRBJ2-5, with D maybe TRBD1 (5 bases). Germline values: CDR1 MNHNS, CDR2 SASEGT. CDR3 length: 16 amino acids. V shed 3 bases and J shed 5 bases, with 19 bases lying between them. The CDR3 reads CASSEGQLRGDETQYF. Written as DNA, the CDR3 is TGTGCCAGCAGTGAGGGGCAGCTTAGAGGAGACGAGACCCAGTACTTC.

Remarks on this clone: An end of the junction differs from the germline gene, which may be a read error. This sequence joins TRBV10-3 and TRBJ2-1, with 10 nucleotides matching TRBD2. The CDR3 sequence is 12 residues long. From germline, CDR1 is ENHRY and CDR2 SYGVKD. The CDR3 region is CAISDPTGLAVF. The CDR3 nucleotides read TGTGCCATCAGTGACCCAACCGGACTAGCGGTCTTC.

This rearrangement joins TRBV5-4 to TRBJ1-2; D remains ambiguous. Trimming took off 4 bases at V and 8 bases at J, with 18 bases between the two ends. The CDR3 loop spans 14 amino acids. In germline, CDR1 is SGHNT, CDR2 YYREEE (reference sequence). The CDR3 sequence is CASSPFEPAAGYTF. In DNA, the CDR3 is TGTGCCAGCAGCCCGTTTGAACCGGCCGCCGGCTACACCTTC.

V is TRBV6-1 and J is TRBJ1-4; the match to TRBD1 covers 8 bases. This CDR3 has 14 amino acids. The germline V gene has CDR1 MNHNS and CDR2 SASEGT. V was clipped by 3 bases and J by 7 bases; unmatched bases: 4. DNA for the CDR3: TGTGCCAGCAGTGACAGGGGGCTTGGTGAAAAACTGTTTTTT. Protein product: CASSDRGLGEKLFF.